Below, 6 T cell receptor beta chains from the same sample are listed, as sequenced in a study of T cells in Graves' hyperthyroidism and ophthalmopathy. Authors of the study amplified TCR beta CDR3 regions from RNA transcripts. TCR CDR3 underwent first-round RT-PCR with the HTBI primer set. From the multiplex PCR reads, TCRdb called clonotypes with MiXCR, one entry per CDR3 protein. The table lists 250,000 to 300,000 distinct CDR3 sequences, roughly 19% of them singletons, with less than 45% in the top ten. Sequenced sample: blood. The receptors originated from a man in his fifties or sixties with Graves' ophthalmopathy.

This clonotype has at least ten counts. V usage is TRBV28 and J usage is TRBJ1-1, with D perhaps matching TRBD1 (6 bases). The CDR3 loop spans 14 amino acids. Trimming cost V 5 bases and J 4 bases, with 14 bases left between them. The germline gives CDR1 MDHEN, CDR2 SYDVKM. The CDR3 DNA sequence: TGTGCCAGCAGTCCAGCAGGGGCGGTCACTGAAGCTTTCTTT. The encoded protein is CASSPAGAVTEAFF.

This clonotype has just a few counts. This chain joins TRBV27 and TRBJ2-7, with D unresolved. V shed 0 bases and J shed 1 base, with 10 bases lying between them. The CDR3 sequence is 15 residues long. From germline, CDR1 is MNHEY and CDR2 SMNVEV (reference sequence). CDR3 nucleotide sequence: TGTGCCAGCAGTTTATCGATATCAGTTTCCTACGAGCAGTACTTC. Translated: CASSLSISVSYEQYF.

Concerning this clonotype: This clone may be a read error of a much larger clone one base away. V and J are TRBV3-1 and TRBJ1-2; no clear D. Germline CDR1 reads LGHDT; CDR2 reads YNNKEL (reference sequence). This CDR3 comprises 12 residues. As DNA, the CDR3 is TGTGTCAGCAGCCCTGAGTTTAATGGCTACACCTTC. It encodes CVSSPEFNGYTF.

This clonotype showed up just a few times. The junction and the germline gene differ at one end; a read error may be behind it. The V gene is TRBV3-1, the J gene TRBJ2-1; 10 bases line up with TRBD2. The CDR3 covers 17 residues. The germline V gene encodes CDR1 LGHDT and CDR2 YNNKEL (reference sequence). The CDR3 DNA follows: TGCGCCAGCAGCCAAGGGGCCGGGACTAGCGTGTACAATGAGCAGTTCTTC. Amino acid sequence: CASSQGAGTSVYNEQFF.

This rearrangement joins TRBV7-9 to TRBJ2-1; D gene uncertain. Trimming cost V 1 base and J 10 bases, with 8 bases left between them. The germline CDR1 and CDR2 sequences are SEHNR and FQNEAQ (reference sequence). The CDR3 has 12 residues. CDR3 amino acids: CASSLDYWEQFF. CDR3 sequence (DNA): TGTGCCAGCAGCTTAGATTATTGGGAGCAGTTCTTC.

This clonotype was recorded a few times. The V gene is TRBV5-6, the J gene TRBJ2-5; D is unclear. Germline CDR1 and CDR2: SGHDT and YYEEEE. Trimming took off 3 bases at V and 5 bases at J, with 8 bases between the two ends. This CDR3 contains 12 residues. DNA of the CDR3: TGTGCCAGCAGCTCCCTCTGGGAGACCCAGTACTTC. This gives the protein CASSSLWETQYF.